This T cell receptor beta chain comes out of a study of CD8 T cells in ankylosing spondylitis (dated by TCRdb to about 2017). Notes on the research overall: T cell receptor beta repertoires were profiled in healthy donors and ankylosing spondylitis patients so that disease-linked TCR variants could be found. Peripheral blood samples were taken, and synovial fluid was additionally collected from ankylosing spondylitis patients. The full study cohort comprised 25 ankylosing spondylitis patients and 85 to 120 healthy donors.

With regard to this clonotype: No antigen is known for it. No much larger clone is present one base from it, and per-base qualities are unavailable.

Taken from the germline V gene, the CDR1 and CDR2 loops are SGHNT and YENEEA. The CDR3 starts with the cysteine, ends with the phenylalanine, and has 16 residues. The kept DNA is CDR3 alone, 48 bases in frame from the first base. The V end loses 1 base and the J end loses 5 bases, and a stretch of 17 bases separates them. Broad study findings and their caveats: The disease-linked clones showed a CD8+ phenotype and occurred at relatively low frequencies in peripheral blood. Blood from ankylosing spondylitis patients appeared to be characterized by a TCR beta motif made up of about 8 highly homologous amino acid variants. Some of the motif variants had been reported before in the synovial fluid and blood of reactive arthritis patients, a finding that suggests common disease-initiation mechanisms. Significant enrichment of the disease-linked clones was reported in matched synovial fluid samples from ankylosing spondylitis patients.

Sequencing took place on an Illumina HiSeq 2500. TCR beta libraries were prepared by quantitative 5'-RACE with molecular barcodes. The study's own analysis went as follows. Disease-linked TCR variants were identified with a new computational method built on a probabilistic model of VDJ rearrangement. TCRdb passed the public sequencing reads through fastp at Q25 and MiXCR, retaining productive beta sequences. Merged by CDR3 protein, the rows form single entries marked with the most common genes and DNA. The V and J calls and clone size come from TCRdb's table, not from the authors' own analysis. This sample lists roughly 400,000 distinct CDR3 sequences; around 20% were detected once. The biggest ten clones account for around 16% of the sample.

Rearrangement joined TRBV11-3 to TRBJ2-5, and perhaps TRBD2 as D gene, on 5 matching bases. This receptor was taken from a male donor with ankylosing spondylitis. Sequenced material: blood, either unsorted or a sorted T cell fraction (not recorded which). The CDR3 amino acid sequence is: CASSLGPEIRRETQYF. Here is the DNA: TGTGCCAGCAGCTTAGGCCCAGAGATTCGGAGGGAGACCCAGTACTTC.